The rows below give T cell receptor beta chains drawn from one sample of a study of cytomegalovirus exposure and HLA in healthy donors. Sequencing was performed with immunoSEQ multiplex PCR; in TCRdb, only in-frame clones are kept and a portion is missing. The data hold 200,000 to 300,000 clones, with around 86% observed a single time. The sequenced sample consisted of PBMCs. The source of these receptors is a woman aged 25 to 39 in good health and CMV-seropositive. CDR3s include the opening cysteine and the closing phenylalanine or tryptophan. D genes are given only for firm matches. Size is omitted from some rows. Given values are once, few, many or a class for expanded clones.

d_call,v_call,clone_size,j_call,cdr3_nt,cdr3_aa
TRBD1,TRBV5-6,NA,TRBJ1-2,TGTGCCAGCAGCCACCTACGGTTAGACAGGGGCGACTATGGCTACACCTTC,CASSHLRLDRGDYGYTF
NA,TRBV27,NA,TRBJ2-5,TGTGCCAGCAGTTTCATCCTAACTCCCTCCCAAGAGACCCAGTACTTC,CASSFILTPSQETQYF
TRBD2,TRBV7-2,NA,TRBJ2-5,TGTGCCAGCAGCTTTCTAGCGGGAGTAATAAACTACTTC,CASSFLAGVINYF
TRBD1,TRBV10-3,NA,TRBJ2-2,TGTGCCATCAGTATACAGGGGGCCGGGGAGCTGTTTTTT,CAISIQGAGELFF
NA,TRBV18,few,TRBJ1-3,TGTGCCAGCTCACCACTCCCGAGCTCTGGAAACACCATATATTTT,CASSPLPSSGNTIYF
NA,TRBV7-9,NA,TRBJ2-7,TGTGCCAGCAGCTTATCAGGTTCCCCCTACGAGCAGTACTTC,CASSLSGSPYEQYF
NA,TRBV2,NA,TRBJ1-2,TGTGCCAGCAGCTCCGAGCGTTATGGTGGCTACACCTTC,CASSSERYGGYTF
NA,TRBV9,NA,TRBJ2-7,TGTGCCAGCAGCGTAGTGTCCACAGCTCCTGGCGAGCAGTACTTC,CASSVVSTAPGEQYF
TRBD1,TRBV10-3,NA,TRBJ1-3,TGTGCCATCAGTCCTTACGCAGACAGGGCTGACGTTGACACCATATATTTT,CAISPYADRADVDTIYF
NA,TRBV5-5,NA,TRBJ2-1,TGTGCCAGCAGCTTGGACGGGAGTCCTAGCTACAATGAGCAGTTCTTC,CASSLDGSPSYNEQFF
TRBD2,TRBV11-2,NA,TRBJ2-3,TGTGCCAGCAGCCTTGAACTAGCGGGGGGCACAGATACGCAGTATTTT,CASSLELAGGTDTQYF
NA,TRBV27,NA,TRBJ2-3,TGTGCCAGCAGTTTAGCTTCCGGAGCAAGGCATACGCAGTATTTT,CASSLASGARHTQYF
TRBD2,TRBV5-1,NA,TRBJ2-7,TGCGCCAGCATGGAACGTAGCGGGAGAATAGGAGGCGAGCAGTACTTC,CASMERSGRIGGEQYF
NA,TRBV5-4,NA,TRBJ2-3,TGTGCCAGCAGCTTGCTCCGGGAGACCACAGATACGCAGTATTTT,CASSLLRETTDTQYF
NA,TRBV6-1,few,TRBJ1-1,TGTCCTAGCCCGATGGCAGGGGACAACACTGAAGCTTTCTTT,CPSPMAGDNTEAFF
NA,TRBV5-1,NA,TRBJ1-4,TGCGCCAGCACCTTCCAGGGTGATGAAAAACTGTTTTTT,CASTFQGDEKLFF
NA,TRBV19,NA,TRBJ1-5,TGTGCCAGTACCACAAGTAGGGGTCAGCCCCAGCATTTT,CASTTSRGQPQHF
TRBD1,TRBV5-1,NA,TRBJ1-1,TGCGCCAGCAGCGGAGGGACAGGGGGGACTGAAGCTTTCTTT,CASSGGTGGTEAFF
TRBD2,TRBV2,NA,TRBJ2-5,TGTGCCAGCAGCCGGACTAGCGGGAGCGTACAGACCCAGTACTTC,CASSRTSGSVQTQYF
TRBD2,TRBV7-2,NA,TRBJ2-7,TGTGCCAGCAGCTTAGGAGGACGGCGGGGGGGGGCCTACGAGCAGTACTTC,CASSLGGRRGGAYEQYF
NA,TRBV6-5,NA,TRBJ1-4,TGTGCCAGCAGTTACGGGGGGGCAACTAATGAAAAACTGTTTTTT,CASSYGGATNEKLFF
NA,TRBV5-1,NA,TRBJ2-3,TGCGCCAGCAGCCTTGACTGGCGAGATACGCAGTATTTT,CASSLDWRDTQYF
NA,TRBV7-2,NA,TRBJ2-1,TGTGCCAGCAGCTTATTCCAAGATTCCGCCCTCGGGCAGTTCTTC,CASSLFQDSALGQFF
NA,TRBV5-1,NA,TRBJ2-5,TGCGCCAGCAGCTTGAGGGACTCCGGCTCGGAGACCCAGTACTTC,CASSLRDSGSETQYF
NA,TRBV6-1,NA,TRBJ1-1,TGTGCCAGCAGCCTGACCGGGACACCGTTGGCTGAAGCTTTCTTT,CASSLTGTPLAEAFF
TRBD1,TRBV27,NA,TRBJ1-1,TGTGCCAGCCTACAGGGGACGATGACGAACACTGAAGCTTTCTTT,CASLQGTMTNTEAFF
TRBD2,TRBV16,NA,TRBJ2-7,TGTGCCAGCTCCCGGGGGGAGGGGAAGGCCGAGCAGTACTTC,CASSRGEGKAEQYF
TRBD1,TRBV7-2,once,TRBJ2-1,TGTGCCAGCAGCTTAGGGCCAGGGGGCTCCTACAATGAGCAGTTCTTC,CASSLGPGGSYNEQFF
NA,TRBV6-1,NA,TRBJ1-5,TGTGCCAGCAGTCCGGGGGGGAACAATCAGCCCCAGCATTTT,CASSPGGNNQPQHF
NA,TRBV6-4,NA,TRBJ2-1,TGTGCCAGCAGACGGGAGAGCTCCTACAATGAGCAGTTCTTC,CASRRESSYNEQFF